The clone carrying this TCR beta chain was recorded a few times. Its antigen is not identified. The unexposed donors gave CD4+ T cells in about 2010-2019, prior to COVID-19. The sample comes from a study of CD4 T cells in relation to SARS-CoV-2 and coronaviruses. Findings and caveats of the study: SARS-CoV-2-driven expansion was significantly weaker in crossreactive than monoreactive clones.

V lost 4 bases, J lost 1 base, and 11 bases stayed unmatched. Germline CDR1 SGHKS, CDR2 YYEKEE (reference sequence). The CDR3 has 17 amino acids. Deep TCR-beta sequencing used DNA from uncultured naive and memory CD4+ T cells. Measured with immunoSEQ multiplex PCR; TCRdb has only the in-frame clones, and not every one. Of more than 50,000 clones listed, around 86% are singletons. Sequencing input: memory CD4+ T cells from PBMCs. The source is a human donor in good health. The rearrangement joins TRBV5-5 to TRBJ1-5; 7 bases line up with TRBD1. Written as DNA, the CDR3 is TGTGCCAGCAGCAGAGAGGGACAGCCTGGGAGCAATCAGCCCCAGCATTTT. Translating gives CASSREGQPGSNQPQHF.